The 3 T cell receptor beta chains presented below share a single source sample, sequenced in a study of blood T cells in healthy people across ages. A sample-barcoded 5' primer and a J-beta primer mix were used in a second PCR of about 6 to 12 cycles. TCRdb re-analysed the 5' RACE reads in MiXCR, keeping a single row per CDR3 protein. The data contain about a million distinct CDR3 sequences, approximately 50% of them singletons. The specimen sequenced was blood. The receptors derive from a woman in her sixties or seventies in good health.

The rearrangement joins TRBV28 to TRBJ1-2; D not certain. Trimming shortened V by 5 bases and J by 4 bases, and 17 bases separated the two germline ends. CDR1 is MDHEN, CDR2 SYDVKM, per germline. CDR3 length: 15 residues. The CDR3 DNA reads TGTGCCAGCAGTATAAATCTCCGGGTTGTCTATGGCTACACCTTC. Translated, it gives CASSINLRVVYGYTF.

The genes are TRBV28 and TRBJ2-7; 7 bases align to TRBD2. The junction had 6 bases not matched to a gene; V was cut back by 3 bases and J by 7 bases. Germline assignment: CDR1 MDHEN and CDR2 SYDVKM. The CDR3 is made up of 13 amino acids. This CDR3 reads CASSFGLVGEQYF. The CDR3 DNA sequence: TGTGCCAGCAGTTTTGGACTAGTGGGTGAGCAGTACTTC.

The chain is built from TRBV24-1 and TRBJ1-5; weak D call: TRBD1 (5 bases). Germline V gene lookup returns CDR1 KGHDR and CDR2 SFDVKD. The CDR3 is 15 amino acids. Trimming stripped 4 bases from V and 5 bases from J, with 14 bases between. CDR3 DNA: TGTGCCACCAGTGACAGCGGGACCGTTGATCAGCCCCAGCATTTT. Protein sequence: CATSDSGTVDQPQHF.